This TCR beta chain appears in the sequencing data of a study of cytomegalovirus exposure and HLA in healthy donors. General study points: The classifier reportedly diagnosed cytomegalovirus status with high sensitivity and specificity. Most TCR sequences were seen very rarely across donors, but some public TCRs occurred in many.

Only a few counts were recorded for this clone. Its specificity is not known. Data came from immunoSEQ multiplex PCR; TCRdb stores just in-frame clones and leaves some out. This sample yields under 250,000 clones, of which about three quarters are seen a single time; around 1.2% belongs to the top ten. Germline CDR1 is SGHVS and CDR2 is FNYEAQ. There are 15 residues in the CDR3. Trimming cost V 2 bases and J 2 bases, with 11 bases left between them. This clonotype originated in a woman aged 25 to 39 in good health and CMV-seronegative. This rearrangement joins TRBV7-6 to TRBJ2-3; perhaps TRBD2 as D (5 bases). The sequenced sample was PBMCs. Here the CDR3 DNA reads TGTGCCAGCAGCTTAACGGGAAGCCACACAGATACGCAGTATTTT. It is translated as CASSLTGSHTDTQYF.